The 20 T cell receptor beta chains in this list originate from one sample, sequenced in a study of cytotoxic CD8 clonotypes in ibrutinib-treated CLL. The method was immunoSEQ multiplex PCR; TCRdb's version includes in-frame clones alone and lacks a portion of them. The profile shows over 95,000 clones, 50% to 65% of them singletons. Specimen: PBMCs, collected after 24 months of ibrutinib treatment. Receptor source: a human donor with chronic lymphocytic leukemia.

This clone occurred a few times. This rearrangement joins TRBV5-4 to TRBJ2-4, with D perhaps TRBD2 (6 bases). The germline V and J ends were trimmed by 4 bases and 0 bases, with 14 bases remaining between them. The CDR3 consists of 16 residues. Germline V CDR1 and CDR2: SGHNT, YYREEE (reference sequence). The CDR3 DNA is TGTGCCAGCAGCGGCGGGGCGGGGCTAGCCAAAAACATTCAGTACTTC. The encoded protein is CASSGGAGLAKNIQYF.

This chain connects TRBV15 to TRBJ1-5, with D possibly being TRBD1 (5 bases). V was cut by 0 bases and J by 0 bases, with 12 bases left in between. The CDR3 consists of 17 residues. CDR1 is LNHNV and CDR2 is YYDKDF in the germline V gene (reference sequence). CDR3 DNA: TGTGCCACCAGCAGAGAGCAGGCGGGACGTAGCAATCAGCCCCAGCATTTT. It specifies CATSREQAGRSNQPQHF.

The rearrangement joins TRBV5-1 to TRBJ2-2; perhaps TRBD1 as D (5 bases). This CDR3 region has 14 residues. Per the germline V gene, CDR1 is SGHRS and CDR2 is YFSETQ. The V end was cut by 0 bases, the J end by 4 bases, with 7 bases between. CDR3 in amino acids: CASSLGGSTGELFF. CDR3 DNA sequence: TGCGCCAGCAGCTTGGGGGGCAGCACCGGGGAGCTGTTTTTT.

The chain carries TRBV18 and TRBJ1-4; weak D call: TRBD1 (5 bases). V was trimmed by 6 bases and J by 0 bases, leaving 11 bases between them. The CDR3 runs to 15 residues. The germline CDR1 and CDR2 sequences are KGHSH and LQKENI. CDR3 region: CASSPGTATNEKLFF. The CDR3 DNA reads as TGTGCCAGCTCCCCAGGGACTGCAACTAATGAAAAACTGTTTTTT.

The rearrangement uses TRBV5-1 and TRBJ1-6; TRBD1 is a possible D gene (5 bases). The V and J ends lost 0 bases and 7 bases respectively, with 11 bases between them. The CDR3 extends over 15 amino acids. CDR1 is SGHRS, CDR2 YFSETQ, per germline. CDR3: CASSLAGTENSPLHF. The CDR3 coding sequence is TGCGCCAGCAGCTTGGCCGGGACGGAGAATTCACCCCTCCACTTT.

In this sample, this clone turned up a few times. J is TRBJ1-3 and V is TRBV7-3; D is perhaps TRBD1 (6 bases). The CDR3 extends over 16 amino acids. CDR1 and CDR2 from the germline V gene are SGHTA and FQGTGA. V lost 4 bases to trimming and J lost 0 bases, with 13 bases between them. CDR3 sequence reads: CASSSGPRGSGNTIYF. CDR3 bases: TGTGCCAGCAGCTCGGGCCCCAGGGGCTCTGGAAACACCATATATTTT. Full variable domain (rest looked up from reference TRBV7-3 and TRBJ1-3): GAGVSQTPSNKVTEKGKYVELRCDPISGHTALYWYRQSLGQGPEFLIYFQGTGAADDSGLPNDRFFAVRPEGSVSTLKIQRTERGDSAVYLCASSSGPRGSGNTIYFGEGSWLTVV.

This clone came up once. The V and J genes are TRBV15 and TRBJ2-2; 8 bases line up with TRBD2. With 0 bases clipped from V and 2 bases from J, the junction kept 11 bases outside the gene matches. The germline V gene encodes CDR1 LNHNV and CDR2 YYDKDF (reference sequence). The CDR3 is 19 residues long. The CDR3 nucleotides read TGTGCCACCAGCAGAGATCGCGGGGGGCCTACTCATAACACCGGGGAGCTGTTTTTT. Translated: CATSRDRGGPTHNTGELFF.

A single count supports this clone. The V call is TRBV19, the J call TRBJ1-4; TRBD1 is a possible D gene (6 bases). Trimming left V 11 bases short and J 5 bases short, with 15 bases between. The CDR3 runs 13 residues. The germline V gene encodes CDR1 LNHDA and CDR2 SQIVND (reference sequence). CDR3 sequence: CASKWQGNEKLFF. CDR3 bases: TGTGCCTCAAAGTGGCAGGGGAATGAAAAACTGTTTTTT.

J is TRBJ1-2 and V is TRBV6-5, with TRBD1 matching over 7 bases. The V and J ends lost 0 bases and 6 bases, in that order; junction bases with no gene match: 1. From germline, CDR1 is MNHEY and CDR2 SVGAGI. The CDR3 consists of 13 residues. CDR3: CASSYSGGDGYTF. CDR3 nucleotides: TGTGCCAGCAGTTACTCAGGGGGCGATGGCTACACCTTC.

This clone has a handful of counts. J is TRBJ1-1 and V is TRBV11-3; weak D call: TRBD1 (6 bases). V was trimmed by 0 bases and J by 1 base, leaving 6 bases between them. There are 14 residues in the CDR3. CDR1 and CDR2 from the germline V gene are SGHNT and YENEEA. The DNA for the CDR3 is TGTGCCAGCAGCTTAGAGGGGGCGAACACTGAAGCTTTCTTT. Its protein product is CASSLEGANTEAFF.

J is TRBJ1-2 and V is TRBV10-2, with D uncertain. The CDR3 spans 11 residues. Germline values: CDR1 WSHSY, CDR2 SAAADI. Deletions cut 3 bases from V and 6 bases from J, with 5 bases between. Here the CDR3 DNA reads TGCGCCAGCAGTGATCAGGATGGCTACACCTTC. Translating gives CASSDQDGYTF.

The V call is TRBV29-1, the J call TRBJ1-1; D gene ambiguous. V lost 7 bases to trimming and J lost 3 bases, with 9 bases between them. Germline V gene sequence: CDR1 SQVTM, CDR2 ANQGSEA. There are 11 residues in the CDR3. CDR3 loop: CSAAGHTEAFF. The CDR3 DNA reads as TGCAGCGCCGCCGGGCACACTGAAGCTTTCTTT.

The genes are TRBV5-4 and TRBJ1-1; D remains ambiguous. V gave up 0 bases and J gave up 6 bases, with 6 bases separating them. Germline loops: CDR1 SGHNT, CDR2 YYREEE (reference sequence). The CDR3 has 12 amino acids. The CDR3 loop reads CASSLDVSEAFF. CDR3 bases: TGTGCCAGCAGCTTGGACGTATCTGAAGCTTTCTTT.

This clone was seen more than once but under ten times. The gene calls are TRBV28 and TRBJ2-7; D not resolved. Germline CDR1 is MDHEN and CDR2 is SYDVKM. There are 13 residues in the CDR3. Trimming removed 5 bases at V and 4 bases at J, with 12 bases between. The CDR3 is CASSPQSGYEQYF. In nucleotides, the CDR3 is TGTGCCAGCAGTCCGCAAAGTGGGTACGAGCAGTACTTC.

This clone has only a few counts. The CDR3 sequence is CATKKTTETQYF. In DNA, the CDR3 is TGTGCCACCAAAAAGACCACGGAGACCCAGTACTTC. The V gene is TRBV6-5, the J gene TRBJ2-5; D is undetermined. Trimming took 10 bases from V and 5 from J, leaving 14 bases between them. The CDR3 is 12 amino acids. In germline, CDR1 is MNHEY, CDR2 SVGAGI.

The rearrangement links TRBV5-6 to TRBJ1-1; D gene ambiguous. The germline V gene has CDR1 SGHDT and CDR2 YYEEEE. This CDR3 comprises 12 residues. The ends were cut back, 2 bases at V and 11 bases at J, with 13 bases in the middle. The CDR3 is CASSFTLGWAFF. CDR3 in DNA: TGTGCCAGCAGCTTCACCTTGGGGTGGGCTTTCTTT.

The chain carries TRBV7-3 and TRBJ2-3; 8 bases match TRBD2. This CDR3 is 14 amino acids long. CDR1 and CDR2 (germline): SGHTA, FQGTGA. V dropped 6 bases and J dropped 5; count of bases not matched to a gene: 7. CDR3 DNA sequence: TGTGCCAGCAGTCTAGGACTAGCCGGAGATACGCAGTATTTT. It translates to CASSLGLAGDTQYF.

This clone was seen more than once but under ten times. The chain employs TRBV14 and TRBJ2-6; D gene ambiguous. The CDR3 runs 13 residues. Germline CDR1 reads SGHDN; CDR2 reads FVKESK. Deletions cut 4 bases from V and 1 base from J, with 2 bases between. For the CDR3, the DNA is TGTGCCAGCAGCCGATCTGGGGCCAACGTCCTGACTTTC. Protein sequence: CASSRSGANVLTF.

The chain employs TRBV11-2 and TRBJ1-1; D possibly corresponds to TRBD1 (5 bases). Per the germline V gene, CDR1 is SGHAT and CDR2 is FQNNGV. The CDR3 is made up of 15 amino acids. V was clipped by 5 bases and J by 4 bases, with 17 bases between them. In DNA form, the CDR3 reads TGTGCCAGCAGCAATCAGGGAGGTCGCGGCACTGAAGCTTTCTTT. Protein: CASSNQGGRGTEAFF.

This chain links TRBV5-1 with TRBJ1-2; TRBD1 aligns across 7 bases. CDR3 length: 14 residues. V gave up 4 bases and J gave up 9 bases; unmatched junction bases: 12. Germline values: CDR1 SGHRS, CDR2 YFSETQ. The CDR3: CASSPGGTESSYTF. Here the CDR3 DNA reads TGCGCCAGCAGCCCTGGGGGGACAGAGAGCAGCTACACCTTC.